This T cell receptor (beta chain) was recorded in a study of blood T cell repertoires in COVID-19. Study context: COVID-19 samples collected from the United States, Italy and Spain covered acute and convalescent phases. PBMCs, B-cell-depleted T cells, or T cells provided the cDNA or gDNA that made up the material.

Original methodology: Using reference gene primer amplification, nucleated cell counts were estimated. TCRdb keeps only in-frame clones here, not all; method: immunoSEQ multiplex PCR. That table gives V, J and clone size, and the DNA gave D and trimming. The table includes about 48,000 clones, about 83% detected once. The germline CDR1 and CDR2 sequences are SGHNT and YYREEE (reference sequence). Trimming pared 4 bases from V and 3 bases from J, leaving 10 bases between. There are 13 residues in the CDR3. Sequencing input: peripheral blood. This sequence was found in a woman aged 60-75 years with acute or convalescent COVID-19. The V call is TRBV5-4, the J call TRBJ1-1; D remains ambiguous. CDR3 coding DNA: TGTGCCAGCAGCCTGCACGGGGACACTGAAGCTTTCTTT. Translating it yields CASSLHGDTEAFF.